This T cell receptor (beta chain) derives from a study of patients and donors after allogeneic stem cell transplantation. TCRdb re-called the RT-PCR reads through MiXCR, storing one row per CDR3 protein. The sample has fewer than 250,000 distinct CDR3 sequences; roughly 13% are singletons. Germline trimming cut 8 bases from V and 4 bases from J; bases unmatched to any gene: 9. This CDR3 is 15 amino acids long. Per germline, CDR1 LNHDA and CDR2 SQIVND (reference sequence). What was sequenced was blood, either unsorted or a sorted T cell fraction (not recorded which). This TCR was sampled from a human donor who was either an allogeneic HSCT recipient or a stem cell or donor lymphocyte infusion donor (not recorded which). It is not recorded whose cells these are; they may come from a transplant donor. The genes are TRBV19 and TRBJ2-3, with 10 nucleotides matching TRBD2. The CDR3 reads CASSGTSAGPDTQYF. The CDR3, as DNA: TGTGCCAGTTCGGGGACTAGCGCGGGTCCAGATACGCAGTATTTT.